The 9 T cell receptor beta chains in this list originate from one sample, sequenced in a study of Graves' ophthalmopathy and Graves' hyperthyroidism. For repertoire sequencing, the TCR beta CDR3 regions were amplified from RNA transcripts. Scientists carried out first-round RT-PCR using HTBI primers and then a second-round multiplex PCR. TCRdb used MiXCR to reprocess the multiplex PCR reads, holding one entry per CDR3 protein. The data hold 600,000 to 700,000 distinct CDR3 sequences, with about 38% observed a single time. Sequencing was done on a sample of peripheral blood. These receptors all come from an adult man with Graves' ophthalmopathy.

This clonotype has ten or more counts. This rearrangement joins TRBV5-1 to TRBJ2-7, with 9 bases lining up with TRBD2. Trimming cost V 2 bases and J 7 bases; bases outside gene matches: 1. Germline V gene lookup returns CDR1 SGHRS and CDR2 YFSETQ. The CDR3 consists of 12 residues. In DNA form, the CDR3 reads TGCGCCAGCAGCTTTCTAGCGGGGGAGCAGTACTTC. Its translation is CASSFLAGEQYF.

This clonotype was detected a few times. The chain employs TRBV5-1 and TRBJ2-7; 11 bases line up with TRBD1. CDR3 size: 14 residues. From germline, CDR1 is SGHRS and CDR2 YFSETQ. The V segment lost 4 bases and the J segment 6 bases; nucleotides outside the gene matches: 6. The DNA of the CDR3 is TGCGCCAGCAGCCCGGGACAGGGGGTAAGCGAGCAGTACTTC. Its translation: CASSPGQGVSEQYF.

The chain employs TRBV4-3 and TRBJ1-3; D not certain. Trimming cost V 0 bases and J 0 bases, with 9 bases left between them. Germline-derived CDR1 and CDR2 are LGHNA and YSLEER. This CDR3 region has 16 residues. This CDR3 reads CASSQDRRHSGNTIYF. In DNA, the CDR3 is TGCGCCAGCAGCCAAGATCGACGGCACTCTGGAAACACCATATATTTT.

This clonotype occurred many times. The chain uses TRBV29-1 and TRBJ2-6, with D possibly matching TRBD1 (5 bases). V dropped 0 bases and J dropped 0 bases, with 12 bases sitting between them. The CDR3 sequence is 17 residues long. The germline CDR1 and CDR2 sequences are SQVTM and ANQGSEA. DNA for the CDR3: TGCAGCGTTGAAGATCGACAGCCTAGCTCTGGGGCCAACGTCCTGACTTTC. Protein product: CSVEDRQPSSGANVLTF. Full variable domain (remainder filled in from reference TRBV29-1 and TRBJ2-6): SAVISQKPSRDICQRGTSLTIQCQVDSQVTMMFWYRQQPGQSLTLIATANQGSEATYESGFVIDKFPISRPNLTFSTLTVSNMSPEDSSIYLCSVEDRQPSSGANVLTFGAGSRLTVL.

This clonotype was seen more than once but under ten times. DNA of the CDR3: TGTGCCATCAGTGTTGGAGGGGACAACTATGGCTACACCATATATTTT. This translates into CAISVGGDNYGYTIYF. The chain joins TRBV10-3 to TRBJ1-3; tentatively, D is TRBD1 (6 bases). The germline V and J ends were trimmed by 4 bases and 8 bases, with 21 bases remaining between them. This CDR3 is 16 amino acids long. Germline V lookup: CDR1 ENHRY, CDR2 SYGVKD.

V is TRBV15 and J is TRBJ1-2; D is ambiguous. The germline V gene encodes CDR1 LNHNV and CDR2 YYDKDF (reference sequence). V lost 1 base and J lost 0, with 6 bases in between. This CDR3 has 14 amino acids. CDR3 loop: CATSRAGTNYGYTF. Here the CDR3 DNA reads TGTGCCACCAGCAGAGCGGGAACTAACTATGGCTACACCTTC. Based on the CDR3 plus reference TRBV15 and TRBJ1-2, the full variable domain is DAMVIQNPRYQVTQFGKPVTLSCSQTLNHNVMYWYQQKSSQAPKLLFHYYDKDFNNEADTPDNFQSRRPNTSFCFLDIRSPGLGDTAMYLCATSRAGTNYGYTFGSGTRLTVV.

At least ten counts were recorded for this clonotype. It is unclear where the CDR3 begins or ends on the DNA, so no DNA is shown, and the CDR3 is as TCRdb lists it. The chain couples TRBV12-3 or TRBV12-4 to TRBJ2-5. The CDR3 is 11 amino acids long, termini counted. This chain's CDR3 is CASSFLETQYF.

The V gene is TRBV5-1, the J gene TRBJ2-7; 12 nucleotides line up with TRBD2. V gave up 0 bases and J gave up 2 bases; unmatched junction bases: 3. CDR1 is SGHRS and CDR2 is YFSETQ in the germline V gene. This CDR3 region has 16 residues. The CDR3 DNA reads as TGCGCCAGCAGCTTGGGACTAGCGGGGGAGACCTACGAGCAGTACTTC. It is translated as CASSLGLAGETYEQYF.

This clonotype was seen at least ten times. The rearrangement links TRBV6-6 to TRBJ1-6, with 7 bases aligning to TRBD1. Germline V CDR1 and CDR2: MNHNY, SVGAGI (reference sequence). Unmatched junction bases numbered 3, after V lost 2 bases and J lost 5 bases. This CDR3 is built from 15 residues. The CDR3 loop reads CASSYADRNNSPLHF. CDR3 bases: TGTGCCAGCAGTTACGCGGACAGGAATAATTCACCCCTCCACTTT.